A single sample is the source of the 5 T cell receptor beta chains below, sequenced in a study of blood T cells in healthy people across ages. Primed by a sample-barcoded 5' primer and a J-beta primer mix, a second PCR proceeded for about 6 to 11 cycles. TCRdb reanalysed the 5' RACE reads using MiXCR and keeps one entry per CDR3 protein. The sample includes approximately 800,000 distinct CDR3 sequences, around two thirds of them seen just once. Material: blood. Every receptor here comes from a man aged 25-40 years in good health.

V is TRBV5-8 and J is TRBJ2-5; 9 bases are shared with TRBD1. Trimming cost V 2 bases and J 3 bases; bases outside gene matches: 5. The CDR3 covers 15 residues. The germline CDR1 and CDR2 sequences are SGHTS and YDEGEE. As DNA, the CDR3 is TGTGCCAGCAGCTTAGGGACAGGGAGGAAAGAGACCCAGTACTTC. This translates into CASSLGTGRKETQYF.

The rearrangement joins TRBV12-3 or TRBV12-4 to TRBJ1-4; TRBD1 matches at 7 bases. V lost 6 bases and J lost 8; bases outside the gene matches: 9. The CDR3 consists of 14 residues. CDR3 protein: CASSLGLRGEKLFF. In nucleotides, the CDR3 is TGTGCCAGCAGCCTAGGGCTCAGGGGGGAAAAACTGTTTTTT.

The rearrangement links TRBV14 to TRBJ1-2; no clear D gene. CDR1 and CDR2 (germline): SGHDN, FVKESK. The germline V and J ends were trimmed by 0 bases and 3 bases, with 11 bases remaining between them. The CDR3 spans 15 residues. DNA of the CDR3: TGTGCCAGCAGCCAAGATTTCCTTGACCACTATGGCTACACCTTC. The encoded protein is CASSQDFLDHYGYTF.

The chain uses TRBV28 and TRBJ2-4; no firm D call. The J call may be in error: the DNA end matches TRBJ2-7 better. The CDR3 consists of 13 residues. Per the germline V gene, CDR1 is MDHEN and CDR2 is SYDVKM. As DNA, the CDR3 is TGTGCCAGCAGTTTGGTGGCCTCACACGAGCAGTACTTC. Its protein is CASSLVASHEQYF.

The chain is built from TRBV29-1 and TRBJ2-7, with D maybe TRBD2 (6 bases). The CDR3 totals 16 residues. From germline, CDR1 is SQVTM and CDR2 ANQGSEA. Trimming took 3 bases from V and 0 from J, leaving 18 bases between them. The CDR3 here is CSVEGHPGTPSYEQYF. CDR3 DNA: TGCAGCGTTGAGGGCCATCCCGGGACTCCCTCCTACGAGCAGTACTTC.